The sequence of this T cell receptor beta chain was determined in a study of neurological immune-mediated disorders. General observations from the study: The expanded clones of different subjects shared no CDR3 amino acid sequences (suggesting private repertoires in all groups). HTLV-1-associated myelopathy ranked highest for TCR clonal expansion and multiple sclerosis lowest, beneath healthy controls.

This clonotype has ten or more counts. Antigen: not known. 5'RACE generated cDNA with 10-nucleotide random UMIs. TCRdb fed the 5' RACE reads into MiXCR, producing one record per CDR3 protein. The sample records 45,000 to 60,000 distinct CDR3 sequences, about 13% being singletons. Time point denoted: longitudinal time-point 3. Unsorted libraries were generated from 2 million PBMCs held at -80 degrees C. Germline assignment: CDR1 DFQATT and CDR2 SNEGSKA (reference sequence). The CDR3 totals 17 residues. This rearrangement joins TRBV20-1 to TRBJ2-3; D is possibly TRBD1 or TRBD2 (5 bases each). The specimen was PBMCs. The source is a male donor with HTLV-1-associated myelopathy (HAM/TSP). CDR3 sequence: CSQKRDRLVELMDTQYF. CDR3 DNA: TGCAGCCAAAAGAGGGACCGCCTCGTCGAGTTGATGGATACGCAGTATTTT.